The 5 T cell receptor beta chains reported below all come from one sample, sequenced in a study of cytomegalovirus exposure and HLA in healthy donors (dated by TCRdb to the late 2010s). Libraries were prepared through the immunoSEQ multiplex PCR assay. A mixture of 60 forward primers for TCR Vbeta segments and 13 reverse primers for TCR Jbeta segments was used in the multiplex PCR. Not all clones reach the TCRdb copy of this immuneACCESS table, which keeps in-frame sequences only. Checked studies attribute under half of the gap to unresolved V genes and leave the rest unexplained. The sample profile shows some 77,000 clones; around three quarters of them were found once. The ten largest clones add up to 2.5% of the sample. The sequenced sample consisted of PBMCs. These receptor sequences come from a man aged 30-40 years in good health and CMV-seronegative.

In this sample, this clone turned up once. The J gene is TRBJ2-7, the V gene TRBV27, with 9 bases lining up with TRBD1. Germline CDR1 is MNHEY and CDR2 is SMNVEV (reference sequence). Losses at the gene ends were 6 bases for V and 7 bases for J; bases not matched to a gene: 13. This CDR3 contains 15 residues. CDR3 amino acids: CASRGLQGAGGEQYF. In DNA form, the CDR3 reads TGTGCCAGCAGGGGGTTACAGGGGGCCGGGGGGGAGCAGTACTTC.

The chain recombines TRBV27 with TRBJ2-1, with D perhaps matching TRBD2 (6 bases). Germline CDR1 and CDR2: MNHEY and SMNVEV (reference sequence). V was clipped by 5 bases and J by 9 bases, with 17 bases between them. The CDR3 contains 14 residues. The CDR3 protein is CASSPGTLPLEQFF. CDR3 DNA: TGTGCCAGCAGTCCGGGGACTCTCCCTCTTGAGCAGTTCTTC.

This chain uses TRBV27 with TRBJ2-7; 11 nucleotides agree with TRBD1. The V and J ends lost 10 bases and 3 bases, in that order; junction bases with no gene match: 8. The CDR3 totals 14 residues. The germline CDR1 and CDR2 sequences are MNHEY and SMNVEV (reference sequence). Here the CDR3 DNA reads TGTGCCATAAAATCCGGGACAGGGGGCTACGAGCAGTACTTC. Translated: CAIKSGTGGYEQYF.

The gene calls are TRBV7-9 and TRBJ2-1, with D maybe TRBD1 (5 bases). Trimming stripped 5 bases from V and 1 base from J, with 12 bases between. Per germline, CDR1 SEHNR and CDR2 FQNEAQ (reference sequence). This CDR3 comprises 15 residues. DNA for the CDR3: TGTGCCAGCAGCCCGAGACAGTCTTCCTACAATGAGCAGTTCTTC. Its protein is CASSPRQSSYNEQFF.

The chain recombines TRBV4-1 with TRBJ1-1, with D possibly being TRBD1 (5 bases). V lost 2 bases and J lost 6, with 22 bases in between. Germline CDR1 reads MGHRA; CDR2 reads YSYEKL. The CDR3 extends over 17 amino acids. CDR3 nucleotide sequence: TGCGCCAGCAGCCAAAGTAAAGGCGTCAGGGTTTACCCTGAAGCTTTCTTT. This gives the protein CASSQSKGVRVYPEAFF.